Reported below is one TCR beta chain. The data were obtained in a study of CD8 T cells in Susac syndrome. Random hexamers served to reverse transcribe about 0.5 to 1 ug RNA. Using its own MiXCR run on the immunoSEQ multiplex PCR reads, TCRdb lists one record per CDR3 protein. The data hold about 200,000 distinct CDR3 sequences, with about 93% observed a single time. The V gene lost 6 bases and the J gene lost 2 bases, with 12 bases spanning the gap. CDR3 size: 14 residues. The clonotype was recovered from a human donor in good health. The rearrangement uses TRBV12-3 or TRBV12-4 and TRBJ2-3, with D hard to call. The specimen was CD4+ T cells from PBMCs. The CDR3 nucleotides read TGTGCCAGCAGACGACTGGCCATCACAGATACGCAGTATTTT. Translation gives CASRRLAITDTQYF.